Described below is a single TCR beta chain sequence and its context. No antigen is known for it. Sequencing was performed with immunoSEQ multiplex PCR; in TCRdb, only in-frame clones are kept and a portion is missing. The sample carries approximately 32,000 clones, 65% to 70% recorded once. The sample is drawn from a study of STAT5B mutations in CD4+ large granular lymphocyte leukemia. Study-level background: Healthy donors showed HLA-associated enrichment of the CDR3 'QG' motif.

Overall study results and limits: Main leukemic clonotypes were patient-specific, but approximately 25% appeared at low frequency elsewhere. Without putative leukemic clones, patient CD4-sorted repertoires remained more clonal than healthy CD4+ repertoires.

The sequence came from a human donor in good health. The sequencing sample was made of CD4+ T cells from blood buffy coats.

The CDR3 is CASSLGAGLNQPQHF. CDR3 coding DNA: TGTGCCAGCAGCCTCGGGGCGGGTCTTAATCAGCCCCAGCATTTT. This chain uses TRBV5-5 with TRBJ1-5; the D gene is possibly TRBD1 (5 bases). The germline V gene has CDR1 SGHKS and CDR2 YYEKEE (reference sequence). This CDR3 spans 15 amino acids. Trimming removed 4 bases from V and 4 bases from J, with 15 bases in between.